This T cell receptor beta chain derives from a study of control samples from healthy donors and cancer patients. Germline V gene data show CDR1 as SGHVS and CDR2 as FNYEAQ. This CDR3 has 16 amino acids. V lost 1 base and J 2 bases, leaving 15 bases between the germline ends. Assay used: immunoSEQ multiplex PCR; TCRdb lists only in-frame clones, some missing. The table has roughly 450,000 clones, over 75% seen once; the top ten hold more than 6%. This clone showed up just once. The receptor was derived from a man aged 35 to 55 with head and neck cancer. Sample: PBMCs. The chain uses TRBV7-6 and TRBJ2-7; possibly TRBD1 for D (6 bases). CDR3 amino acids: CASSLGIMGAPYEQYF. The CDR3 DNA follows: TGTGCCAGCAGCTTAGGTATCATGGGGGCCCCCTACGAGCAGTACTTC.